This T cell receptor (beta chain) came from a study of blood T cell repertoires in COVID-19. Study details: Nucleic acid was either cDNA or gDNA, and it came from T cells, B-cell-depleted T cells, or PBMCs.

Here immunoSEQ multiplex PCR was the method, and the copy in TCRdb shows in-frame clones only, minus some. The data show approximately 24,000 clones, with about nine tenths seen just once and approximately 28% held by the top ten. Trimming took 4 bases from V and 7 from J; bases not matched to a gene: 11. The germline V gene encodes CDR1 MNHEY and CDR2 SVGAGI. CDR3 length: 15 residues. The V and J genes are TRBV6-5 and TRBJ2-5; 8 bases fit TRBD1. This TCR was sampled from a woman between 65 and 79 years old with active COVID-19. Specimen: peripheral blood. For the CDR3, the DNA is TGTGCCAGCAGTTTAGCCAGGGGGCTTGTGACGACCCAGTACTTC. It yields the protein CASSLARGLVTTQYF.